The 14 T cell receptor beta chains below all came from one sample that was sequenced in a study of beta chain features in type 1 diabetes. General observations from the study: TCRB CDR3s from Type 1 diabetes patients were moderately but significantly shorter in all four CD4+ subsets.

Their antigen targets remain unknown. All of the isolated RNA was reverse transcribed, so expressed TCRB transcripts were sequenced. TCRdb's table, derived via immunoSEQ multiplex PCR, lists solely in-frame clones and lacks some. The sample records around 340,000 clones, around 9.3% being singletons. The sequencing input was central memory CD4+ T cells from blood. The receptor set was obtained from a man aged 25-45 years with type 1 diabetes.

The chain is built from TRBV5-1 and TRBJ2-5, with D unclear. In germline, CDR1 is SGHRS, CDR2 YFSETQ. V lost 4 bases, J lost 1 base, and 11 bases lay in between. The CDR3 sequence is 14 residues long. The CDR3: CASSIFGSQETQYF. DNA for the CDR3: TGCGCCAGCAGCATCTTCGGCTCCCAAGAGACCCAGTACTTC. The full variable domain, its missing parts supplied by reference TRBV5-1 and TRBJ2-5, is KAGVTQTPRYLIKTRGQQVTLSCSPISGHRSVSWYQQTPGQGLQFLFEYFSETQRNKGNFPGRFSGRQFSNSRSEMNVSTLELGDSALYLCASSIFGSQETQYFGPGTRLLVL.

With respect to this clone: The sample contains more than one DNA sequence encoding this CDR3. The chain couples TRBV9 to TRBJ1-1; a possible D gene is TRBD1 (5 bases). The germline gives CDR1 SGDLS, CDR2 YYNGEE. The V and J ends lost 2 bases and 4 bases respectively, with 9 bases between them. There are 13 residues in the CDR3. DNA for the CDR3: TGTGCCAGCAGCGTGCAGGGAGGCACTGAAGCTTTCTTT. Residues: CASSVQGGTEAFF.

This chain joins TRBV5-1 and TRBJ2-7; no clear D gene. From germline, CDR1 is SGHRS and CDR2 YFSETQ. The V and J ends lost 0 bases and 3 bases respectively, with 7 bases between them. The length of the CDR3 is 13 residues. The CDR3 DNA is TGCGCCAGCAGCTTGGCTGAATACTACGAGCAGTACTTC. Translation gives CASSLAEYYEQYF. The full variable domain, in which reference TRBV5-1 and TRBJ2-7 provide the parts outside the CDR3, is KAGVTQTPRYLIKTRGQQVTLSCSPISGHRSVSWYQQTPGQGLQFLFEYFSETQRNKGNFPGRFSGRQFSNSRSEMNVSTLELGDSALYLCASSLAEYYEQYFGPGTRLTVT.

This clone turned up a few times. The chain employs TRBV28 and TRBJ2-7; D uncertain. Germline assignment: CDR1 MDHEN and CDR2 SYDVKM. The germline V and J ends were trimmed by 6 bases and 5 bases, with 11 bases remaining between them. This CDR3 contains 12 residues. CDR3 in DNA: TGTGCCAGCAGGGACCAAGGCGACGAGCAGTACTTC. This sequence encodes CASRDQGDEQYF.

The J gene is TRBJ2-1, the V gene TRBV27; D may correspond to TRBD1 or TRBD2 (5 bases each). The germline CDR1 and CDR2 sequences are MNHEY and SMNVEV (reference sequence). Trimming removed 4 bases at V and 2 bases at J, with 15 bases between. There are 16 residues in the CDR3. The CDR3 nucleotides read TGTGCCAGCAGTTCAGGGACGTCCCAAGCCTACAATGAGCAGTTCTTC. Its protein product is CASSSGTSQAYNEQFF.

This sequence joins TRBV4-3 and TRBJ2-1, with D tentatively TRBD2 (6 bases). This CDR3 is built from 18 residues. Germline CDR1 reads LGHNA; CDR2 reads YSLEER. V dropped 0 bases and J dropped 0 bases, with 15 bases sitting between them. The CDR3 region has the DNA TGCGCCAGCAGCCAAGAAGGTTATCCCGGGAGCTCCTACAATGAGCAGTTCTTC. Amino acid sequence: CASSQEGYPGSSYNEQFF.

The V and J genes are TRBV18 and TRBJ1-5; 8 positions match TRBD1. This CDR3 contains 14 residues. Germline-derived CDR1 and CDR2 are KGHSH and LQKENI. Trimming cost V 6 bases and J 4 bases; bases outside gene matches: 5. The CDR3 coding sequence is TGTGCCAGCTCCCCAGGGGACAGGAATCAGCCCCAGCATTTT. This sequence encodes CASSPGDRNQPQHF.

This sequence joins TRBV7-8 and TRBJ1-3; weak D call: TRBD1 (5 bases). V was cut by 5 bases and J by 1 base, with 12 bases left in between. Germline CDR1 reads SGHVS; CDR2 reads FQNEAQ. The CDR3 consists of 15 residues. CDR3 residues: CASSQGRVSGNTIYF. CDR3 coding DNA: TGTGCCAGCAGCCAAGGCAGGGTTTCTGGAAACACCATATATTTT.

The chain links TRBV6-5 to TRBJ1-4, with 7 positions matching TRBD1. Germline assignment: CDR1 MNHEY and CDR2 SVGAGI. The CDR3 sequence is 14 residues long. The V and J ends lost 4 bases and 5 bases, in that order; junction bases with no gene match: 4. Here the CDR3 DNA reads TGTGCCAGCAGTTCGGGACAGCCGAATGAAAAACTGTTTTTT. The encoded protein is CASSSGQPNEKLFF.

The chain uses TRBV11-3 and TRBJ2-7, with TRBD1 as a possible D gene (5 bases). V was shortened by 5 bases and J by 2 bases, with 10 bases between the two germline ends. CDR1 and CDR2 (germline): SGHNT, YENEEA. The CDR3 totals 13 residues. The DNA for the CDR3 is TGTGCCAGCAGCGCCGGACAAACCTACGAGCAGTACTTC. This translates into CASSAGQTYEQYF.

This clone was picked up a small number of times. The chain uses TRBV5-6 and TRBJ2-4; 7 nucleotides align to TRBD1. The junction had 1 base not matched to a gene; V was cut back by 0 bases and J by 1 base. The germline V gene encodes CDR1 SGHDT and CDR2 YYEEEE. The CDR3 totals 15 residues. Written as DNA, the CDR3 is TGTGCCAGCAGCTTGGGAGGGGGCGCCAAAAACATTCAGTACTTC. Its translation is CASSLGGGAKNIQYF.

Comments on this clone: At the DNA level, this CDR3 is encoded by other sequences in the same sample as well. The chain joins TRBV18 to TRBJ1-1; 7 nucleotides line up with TRBD1. The CDR3 loop spans 13 amino acids. V was pared by 6 bases and J by 3 bases, with 4 bases of the junction left unmatched. Germline V gives CDR1 KGHSH, CDR2 LQKENI. The chain's CDR3 is CASSDGQDTEAFF. As DNA, the CDR3 is TGTGCCAGCTCGGATGGACAGGACACTGAAGCTTTCTTT.

A few counts support this clone. The chain combines TRBV28 with TRBJ1-1; TRBD1 agrees at 8 bases. V trimming: 4 bases; J trimming: 5 bases; junction bases outside the gene matches: 6. The CDR3 spans 14 residues. Germline V gene data show CDR1 as MDHEN and CDR2 as SYDVKM. CDR3 region: CASSSHRGRTEAFF. CDR3 coding DNA: TGTGCCAGCAGTTCTCACAGGGGGAGAACTGAAGCTTTCTTT.

The rearrangement joins TRBV4-3 to TRBJ1-6; 7 nucleotides align to TRBD1. The CDR3 contains 17 residues. The V and J ends lost 1 base and 7 bases, in that order; junction bases with no gene match: 10. The germline gives CDR1 LGHNA, CDR2 YSLEER. CDR3 residues: CASSQALSGTANSPLHF. CDR3 sequence (DNA): TGCGCCAGCAGCCAAGCCCTCTCCGGGACAGCCAATTCACCCCTCCACTTT.